A selection of T cell receptor beta chains follows, all from one sample in a study of blood T cell repertoires in COVID-19. Repertoires were generated with immunoSEQ multiplex PCR, while TCRdb's copy carries only in-frame clones and drops some. Among about 300,000 clones, over 80% were seen once, and the ten largest hold roughly 6.1%. The source material was peripheral blood. These receptors originate from a woman between 45 and 60 years old with COVID-19, enrolled during active disease. CDR3s include the opening cysteine and the closing phenylalanine or tryptophan. A D gene is named only where the DNA matches it firmly. For some rows the clone size is stated as once, few or many, or as a class when expanded; others skip it.

abundance	v_gene	d_gene	j_gene	CDR3aa	CDR3nt
-	TRBV2	-	TRBJ1-3	CASSAQGSGNTIYF	TGTGCCAGCAGCGCACAGGGCTCTGGAAACACCATATATTTT
-	TRBV3-1/TRBV3-2	-	TRBJ1-3	CASSQREGIVGNTIYF	TGTGCCAGCAGCCAACGGGAGGGAATCGTCGGAAACACCATATATTTT
-	TRBV12-5	TRBD1	TRBJ1-1	CASGLGGDRGTEAFF	TGTGCTAGTGGTTTGGGGGGGGACAGGGGCACTGAAGCTTTCTTT
once	TRBV5-1	-	TRBJ2-5	CASSLDFEGGAAVMTEETQYF	TGCGCCAGCAGCTTGGATTTTGAAGGAGGGGCAGCCGTCATGACAGAAGAGACCCAGTACTTC
-	TRBV11-2	TRBD2	TRBJ2-7	CASSLVSGLVSYEQYF	TGTGCCAGCAGCTTAGTCTCCGGACTAGTCTCATACGAGCAGTACTTC
few	TRBV2	TRBD1	TRBJ2-2	CAGRQGAGELFF	TGTGCCGGCAGACAGGGGGCCGGGGAGCTGTTTTTT
-	TRBV28	-	TRBJ2-2	CASTTPWRELFF	TGTGCCAGTACTACTCCTTGGAGGGAGCTGTTTTTT
-	TRBV6-5	TRBD1	TRBJ2-3	CASSYPQGAPDTQYF	TGTGCCAGCAGTTACCCTCAGGGGGCCCCAGATACGCAGTATTTT
-	TRBV6-5	TRBD1	TRBJ1-6	CASNLLGQANSPLHF	TGTGCCAGCAACCTCCTAGGACAGGCGAATTCACCCCTCCACTTT
few	TRBV3-1/TRBV3-2	-	TRBJ2-7	CASSQTGYEQYF	TGTGCCAGCAGCCAAACAGGGTACGAGCAGTACTTC
once	TRBV27	TRBD2	TRBJ2-2	CASSRTPGLALSTGELFF	TGTGCCAGCAGCCGCACTCCGGGACTAGCTTTAAGCACCGGGGAGCTGTTTTTT
-	TRBV6-2/TRBV6-3	TRBD2	TRBJ2-5	CASSQLGLARETQYF	TGTGCCAGCAGTCAGTTGGGACTAGCGCGTGAGACCCAGTACTTC
-	TRBV5-1	-	TRBJ1-6	CASSLVLGGDDNSPLHF	TGCGCCAGCAGCTTGGTCCTTGGCGGGGACGATAATTCACCCCTCCACTTT
few	TRBV30	-	TRBJ2-7	CAWSVSAGHRYEQYF	TGTGCCTGGAGTGTCAGCGCGGGCCACCGCTACGAGCAGTACTTC
-	TRBV15	-	TRBJ1-4	CATSRDPRSSTNEKLFF	TGTGCCACCAGCAGAGATCCTCGGAGTTCAACTAATGAAAAACTGTTTTTT
-	TRBV4-1	TRBD1	TRBJ2-7	CASSPAGTGVDEQYF	TGCGCCAGCAGCCCGGCCGGGACAGGTGTCGACGAGCAGTACTTC
-	TRBV10-3	-	TRBJ1-5	CAISAGNNQPQHF	TGTGCCATCAGTGCCGGTAACAATCAGCCCCAGCATTTT
-	TRBV30	-	TRBJ1-1	CAWNSRVDTEAFF	TGTGCCTGGAATAGTAGAGTGGACACTGAAGCTTTCTTT
-	TRBV21-1	-	TRBJ2-1	CASSKARTDNNNEQFF	TGTGCCAGCAGCAAAGCTAGGACAGACAACAACAATGAGCAGTTCTTC
-	TRBV6-5	-	TRBJ2-1	CASSYPPGNEQFF	TGTGCCAGCAGTTACCCGCCGGGAAATGAGCAGTTCTTC
-	TRBV19	-	TRBJ1-1	CASSFRNTEAFF	TGTGCCAGTAGCTTCCGGAACACTGAAGCTTTCTTT
-	TRBV5-4	-	TRBJ2-5	CASSLSPETQYF	TGTGCCAGCAGCTTGTCCCCGGAGACCCAGTACTTC
-	TRBV25-1	TRBD1	TRBJ2-7	CASSVPGTGAREQYF	TGTGCCAGCAGTGTCCCCGGGACAGGGGCTCGTGAGCAGTACTTC
-	TRBV7-2	-	TRBJ2-1	CASSLSRDSNEQFF	TGTGCCAGCAGCTTAAGCCGCGATAGCAATGAGCAGTTCTTC
-	TRBV3-1/TRBV3-2	-	TRBJ1-2	CASTQVGMGYGYTF	TGTGCCAGCACCCAGGTCGGGATGGGCTATGGCTACACCTTC
-	TRBV7-2	-	TRBJ2-7	CASSLVNEQYF	TGTGCCAGCAGCTTAGTAAACGAGCAGTACTTC
-	TRBV27	TRBD1	TRBJ2-7	CASRDRIYEQYF	TGTGCCAGCAGGGACAGGATCTACGAGCAGTACTTC
-	TRBV4-2	-	TRBJ1-3	CASSPRGSGNTIYF	TGTGCCAGCAGCCCCAGGGGCTCTGGAAACACCATATATTTT
-	TRBV27	TRBD1	TRBJ1-1	CASSLVGGRNTEAFF	TGTGCCAGCAGTTTGGTAGGGGGCAGGAACACTGAAGCTTTCTTT
-	TRBV11-3	TRBD2	TRBJ2-1	CASSLDLAGRADSYNEQFF	TGTGCCAGCAGCTTAGATCTAGCGGGTAGGGCCGATTCCTACAATGAGCAGTTCTTC
-	TRBV11-3	-	TRBJ1-1	CASSERGNREEAFF	TGTGCCAGCAGCGAGCGAGGGAACAGGGAAGAAGCTTTCTTT
-	TRBV3-1/TRBV3-2	-	TRBJ1-5	CASSPGGNQPQHF	TGTGCCAGCAGCCCGGGAGGGAATCAGCCCCAGCATTTT
-	TRBV18	-	TRBJ1-5	CASSIQERGQPQHF	TGTGCCAGCTCGATACAAGAACGGGGTCAGCCCCAGCATTTT
-	TRBV7-6	TRBD2	TRBJ2-1	CASSPSPGLAGGPSSYNEQFF	TGTGCCAGCAGCCCCTCCCCGGGACTAGCGGGAGGGCCTAGCTCCTACAATGAGCAGTTCTTC
once	TRBV5-1	-	TRBJ2-7	CASSIGQSYEQYF	TGCGCCAGCAGCATAGGACAGTCCTACGAGCAGTACTTC
-	TRBV19	-	TRBJ2-5	CASSMQGRETQYF	TGTGCCAGTAGTATGCAGGGGCGTGAGACCCAGTACTTC
-	TRBV2	-	TRBJ1-5	CASRRGREQPQHF	TGTGCCAGCAGGCGAGGGAGGGAGCAGCCCCAGCATTTT
-	TRBV7-7	TRBD2	TRBJ2-1	CASSLASGRADEQFF	TGTGCCAGCAGCTTAGCTAGCGGGAGGGCCGATGAGCAGTTCTTC
-	TRBV2	TRBD1	TRBJ1-2	CASSATGVPRDGYTF	TGTGCCAGCAGTGCTACAGGGGTCCCGAGGGATGGCTACACCTTC
medium-sized	TRBV28	TRBD1	TRBJ2-1	CASSLWTGVDEQFF	TGTGCCAGCAGCCTCTGGACAGGGGTGGATGAGCAGTTCTTC
-	TRBV5-5	TRBD1	TRBJ1-2	CASSLGQGLDGYTF	TGTGCCAGCAGCTTGGGACAGGGTCTTGATGGCTACACCTTC
-	TRBV6-1	TRBD1	TRBJ1-2	CASSEINSGQGGGYTF	TGTGCCAGCAGTGAAATAAACAGTGGACAGGGTGGTGGCTACACCTTC
-	TRBV27	TRBD2	TRBJ2-1	CASRRGLAVYNEQFF	TGTGCCAGCCGTCGTGGACTAGCGGTTTACAATGAGCAGTTCTTC
once	TRBV11-2	-	TRBJ2-1	CASSPVGGPAYNEQFF	TGTGCCAGCAGCCCCGTCGGCGGGCCCGCTTACAATGAGCAGTTCTTC
once	TRBV5-1	-	TRBJ2-5	CASSLAGVETQYF	TGCGCCAGCAGCTTGGCGGGAGTAGAGACCCAGTACTTC